The clone carrying this TCR beta chain occurred once. Its antigen is undetermined. Repertoires were generated with immunoSEQ multiplex PCR, while TCRdb's copy carries only in-frame clones and drops some. The sample gives under 90,000 clones, 80% to 90% of which show up once; roughly a tenth is in the top ten. These data are taken from a study of T cell responses to AZD1222 COVID-19 vaccine. General observations from the study: Just a handful of AZD1222 recipients tested seropositive at baseline. Elevations in Spike-specific TCR breadth and depth followed administration of two AZD1222 doses.

The receptor was derived from an adult who received the AZD1222 COVID-19 vaccine. Material: peripheral blood, obtained 28 days after the second AZD1222 dose.

The CDR3 is CASSLVGDPLSYEQYF. Here the CDR3 DNA reads TGTGCCAGCAGCTTGGTAGGTGATCCGCTCTCCTACGAGCAGTACTTC. The chain has TRBV5-5 and TRBJ2-7; D remains ambiguous. The germline V gene has CDR1 SGHKS and CDR2 YYEKEE (reference sequence). The ends were cut back, 0 bases at V and 0 bases at J, with 13 bases in the middle. This CDR3 has 16 residues.